These 29 T cell receptor beta chains were sequenced from one sample in a study of blood T cell repertoires in COVID-19. Measured with immunoSEQ multiplex PCR; TCRdb has only the in-frame clones, and not every one. The sample shows 200,000 to 250,000 clones, about 90% of them seen only once. The sample consisted of peripheral blood. Receptor source: a man between 60 and 70 years old with acute or convalescent COVID-19.

This clone was picked up a small number of times. The chain joins TRBV18 to TRBJ2-7; TRBD1 agrees at 8 bases. With 4 bases clipped from V and 0 bases from J, the junction kept 8 bases outside the gene matches. CDR1 is KGHSH and CDR2 is LQKENI in the germline V gene. The CDR3 sequence is 16 residues long. Here the CDR3 reads CASSLSHRGSSYEQYF. The DNA of the CDR3 is TGTGCCAGCTCACTATCGCACAGGGGGAGCTCCTACGAGCAGTACTTC.

Turning to this clone: Distinct nucleotide sequences in the sample also encode this CDR3. V and J are TRBV9 and TRBJ2-7; TRBD1 matches 7 bases. CDR1 and CDR2 (germline): SGDLS, YYNGEE. There are 14 residues in the CDR3. The V segment lost 4 bases and the J segment 2 bases; nucleotides outside the gene matches: 6. The CDR3 region is CASSPRTGTYEQYF. As DNA, the CDR3 is TGTGCCAGCAGCCCGCGGACAGGAACCTACGAGCAGTACTTC.

This chain uses TRBV4-1 with TRBJ2-3; D is unclear. V lost 2 bases, J lost 6 bases, and 6 bases lay in between. CDR1 and CDR2 from the germline V gene are MGHRA and YSYEKL. The CDR3 runs 12 residues. The CDR3 loop reads CASSQISDTQYF. The CDR3 bases are TGCGCCAGCAGCCAAATTTCGGATACGCAGTATTTT.

The gene calls are TRBV7-6 and TRBJ2-1; 10 nucleotides align to TRBD2. V trimming: 3 bases; J trimming: 6 bases; junction bases outside the gene matches: 5. The CDR3 covers 15 residues. Germline CDR1 reads SGHVS; CDR2 reads FNYEAQ. CDR3 in DNA: TGTGCCAGCAGCTTTCTAGCGGGAGATGGCAATGAGCAGTTCTTC. Translated, it gives CASSFLAGDGNEQFF. The variable domain in full, with the rest retrieved from reference TRBV7-6 and TRBJ2-1, is GAGVSQSPRYKVTKRGQDVALRCDPISGHVSLYWYRQALGQGPEFLTYFNYEAQQDKSGLPNDRFSAERPEGSISTLTIQRTEQRDSAMYRCASSFLAGDGNEQFFGPGTRLTVL.

The J gene is TRBJ2-5, the V gene TRBV7-9; D perhaps matches TRBD2 (5 bases). The CDR3 length is 14 residues. Per the germline V gene, CDR1 is SEHNR and CDR2 is FQNEAQ (reference sequence). Between the trimmed V and J ends, which lost 5 bases and 1 base, there was a span of 11 bases. CDR3 residues: CASSPERFQETQYF. Written as DNA, the CDR3 is TGTGCCAGCAGCCCCGAGCGGTTCCAAGAGACCCAGTACTTC.

CDR3: CASRSDRGFGGYTF. CDR3 DNA: TGTGCCAGCAGGAGTGACAGGGGATTTGGTGGCTACACCTTC. The J gene is TRBJ1-2, the V gene TRBV6-5, with TRBD1 matching over 8 bases. This CDR3 has 14 amino acids. Germline CDR1 reads MNHEY; CDR2 reads SVGAGI. After removal of 6 bases from V and 7 bases from J, the junction contained 10 bases not matched to a gene.

The chain carries TRBV24-1 and TRBJ2-3; 9 nucleotides agree with TRBD1. Germline lookup yields CDR1 KGHDR and CDR2 SFDVKD. The CDR3 loop spans 15 amino acids. V lost 10 bases, J lost 0 bases, and 7 bases stayed unmatched. DNA for the CDR3: TGTGCCACTTCTCCCGGGACAGGGAGCACAGATACGCAGTATTTT. Its protein is CATSPGTGSTDTQYF.

V is TRBV10-3 and J is TRBJ2-3; 7 nucleotides align to TRBD2. Germline CDR1 and CDR2: ENHRY and SYGVKD. Trimming at V came to 6 bases and at J to 2 bases, leaving 5 bases not matched to a gene. There are 14 residues in the CDR3. CDR3 sequence (DNA): TGTGCCATCAGCCCTAGCGGAAACACAGATACGCAGTATTTT. It translates to CAISPSGNTDTQYF.

The chain joins TRBV3-1 (or the pseudogene TRBV3-2) to TRBJ2-2; 10 bases line up with TRBD2. Germline CDR1 LGHDT, CDR2 YNNKEL (reference sequence). This CDR3 spans 20 amino acids. J lost 0 bases, V lost 0 bases, and 10 bases had no gene match. The CDR3 loop reads CASSQEVGLAGVPNTGELFF. Here the CDR3 DNA reads TGTGCCAGCAGCCAAGAAGTCGGCCTAGCGGGAGTCCCGAACACCGGGGAGCTGTTTTTT.

The chain links TRBV19 to TRBJ2-2; 9 bases line up with TRBD1. CDR1 and CDR2 (germline): LNHDA, SQIVND (reference sequence). CDR3 length equals 13 residues. V was pared by 10 bases and J by 7 bases, with 7 bases of the junction left unmatched. The CDR3 loop is CATDRGRGGELFF. The CDR3 nucleotides are TGTGCCACGGACAGGGGACGTGGCGGGGAGCTGTTTTTT.

This clone has a single count. The chain carries TRBV5-1 and TRBJ2-2; TRBD1 aligns across 8 bases. J was trimmed by 0 bases and V by 6 bases; bases with no gene match: 7. In germline, CDR1 is SGHRS, CDR2 YFSETQ. The CDR3 has 16 residues. This CDR3 reads CASNPLDRANTGELFF. In DNA, the CDR3 is TGCGCCAGCAACCCCTTGGACAGGGCGAACACCGGGGAGCTGTTTTTT.

This rearrangement joins TRBV4-3 to TRBJ2-7; maybe TRBD1 (5 bases). The CDR3 contains 18 residues. Trimming removed 0 bases at V and 2 bases at J, with 20 bases between. Per the germline V gene, CDR1 is LGHNA and CDR2 is YSLEER. CDR3 loop: CASSQDRSGRGLTYEQYF. CDR3 sequence (DNA): TGCGCCAGCAGCCAAGATCGGTCTGGAAGGGGCCTAACCTACGAGCAGTACTTC.

This clone occurred once. The J gene is TRBJ1-2, the V gene TRBV7-9; D is ambiguous. Trimming removed 7 bases from V and 7 bases from J, with 19 bases in between. In germline, CDR1 is SEHNR, CDR2 FQNEAQ (reference sequence). This CDR3 spans 14 amino acids. CDR3 coding DNA: TGTGCCAGCACCCGGAGTATGGAGGTTGGTGGCTACACCTTC. This sequence encodes CASTRSMEVGGYTF.

The genes are TRBV30 and TRBJ1-2; a weak D match, TRBD1 (6 bases). This CDR3 comprises 15 residues. Germline values: CDR1 GTSNPN, CDR2 SVGIG (reference sequence). Trimming removed 2 bases at V and 4 bases at J, with 17 bases between. In DNA form, the CDR3 reads TGTGCCTGGAGTTTTCGGGCAGGGGCTATCTATGGCTACACCTTC. Residues: CAWSFRAGAIYGYTF.

This clone has a handful of counts. V gene TRBV3-1 (or the pseudogene TRBV3-2) combines with J gene TRBJ1-5; 7 nucleotides match TRBD1. With V trimmed by 4 bases and J by 5 bases, 8 bases remained unmatched. Germline V CDR1 and CDR2: LGHDT, YNNKEL (reference sequence). The CDR3 is made up of 15 amino acids. CDR3 residues: CASSPTRDSYQPQHF. CDR3 sequence (DNA): TGTGCCAGCAGCCCCACTAGGGACAGTTATCAGCCCCAGCATTTT.

Details on this clone: One junction end disagrees with the germline gene, perhaps due to a read error. This chain uses TRBV11-3 with TRBJ1-1, with 7 nucleotides matching TRBD1. CDR1 and CDR2 from the germline V gene are SGHNT and YENEEA. The CDR3 consists of 12 residues. CDR3 sequence: CASSSHPDRLSF. The CDR3 DNA reads TGTGCCAGCAGCTCCCATCCGGACAGGCTATCCTTT.

The rearrangement uses TRBV7-2 and TRBJ1-2, with 7 positions matching TRBD1. This CDR3 has 15 amino acids. Germline V gene lookup returns CDR1 SGHTA and CDR2 FQGNSA. V lost 5 bases and J lost 6; bases outside the gene matches: 12. The CDR3 loop is CASSLARGMTDGYTF. CDR3 sequence (DNA): TGTGCCAGCAGCCTCGCCAGGGGGATGACGGATGGCTACACCTTC.

The chain recombines TRBV7-3 with TRBJ2-2, with TRBD2 as a possible D gene (6 bases). This CDR3 spans 14 amino acids. V shed 5 bases and J shed 8 bases, with 15 bases lying between them. Germline V gene lookup returns CDR1 SGHTA and CDR2 FQGTGA. Here the CDR3 DNA reads TGTGCCAGCAGCCGCGGGACTCCCTCGGGGGAGCTGTTTTTT. It is translated as CASSRGTPSGELFF.

The rearrangement joins TRBV30 to TRBJ2-7; 13 nucleotides align to TRBD2. Germline loops: CDR1 GTSNPN, CDR2 SVGIG (reference sequence). J lost 3 bases, V lost 1 base, and 15 bases had no gene match. The CDR3 contains 19 residues. DNA of the CDR3: TGTGCCTGGAGTGCCGATAGGACTAGCGGGAGCCCCTCAAACTACGAGCAGTACTTC. This sequence encodes CAWSADRTSGSPSNYEQYF.

This clone was found once. The rearrangement joins TRBV4-3 to TRBJ1-3, with TRBD1 matching over 8 bases. CDR1 is LGHNA, CDR2 YSLEER, per germline. The V and J ends lost 0 bases and 4 bases, in that order; junction bases with no gene match: 8. The CDR3 spans 17 residues. In DNA form, the CDR3 reads TGCGCCAGCAGCCAAGATGCAGGGGGCTGGAGCGGAAACACCATATATTTT. This translates into CASSQDAGGWSGNTIYF.

The rearrangement joins TRBV5-1 to TRBJ1-2; D unresolved. The CDR3 is 14 amino acids. Trimming cost V 0 bases and J 5 bases, with 11 bases left between them. Germline CDR1 and CDR2: SGHRS and YFSETQ. This CDR3 is CASSLGGEGYGYTF. For the CDR3, the DNA is TGCGCCAGCAGCTTGGGGGGAGAAGGGTATGGCTACACCTTC. Combining the CDR3 with reference TRBV5-1 and TRBJ1-2 gives the whole variable domain KAGVTQTPRYLIKTRGQQVTLSCSPISGHRSVSWYQQTPGQGLQFLFEYFSETQRNKGNFPGRFSGRQFSNSRSEMNVSTLELGDSALYLCASSLGGEGYGYTFGSGTRLTVV.

The chain recombines TRBV19 with TRBJ1-1, with 7 bases that match TRBD1. Germline V gene data show CDR1 as LNHDA and CDR2 as SQIVND (reference sequence). V lost 7 bases and J lost 0; bases outside the gene matches: 5. The CDR3 contains 14 residues. CDR3 coding DNA: TGTGCCAGTACCATAGGGACAGTGAACACTGAAGCTTTCTTT. This gives the protein CASTIGTVNTEAFF.

This chain uses TRBV7-9 with TRBJ2-2, with D hard to call. The CDR3 has 14 amino acids. The V end was cut by 1 base, the J end by 1 base, with 4 bases between. CDR1 is SEHNR and CDR2 is FQNEAQ in the germline V gene (reference sequence). CDR3 amino acids: CASSLGQNTGELFF. The CDR3 bases are TGTGCCAGCAGCTTAGGGCAGAACACCGGGGAGCTGTTTTTT.

The V and J genes are TRBV7-9 and TRBJ1-1, with D unresolved. The CDR3 covers 14 residues. Germline assignment: CDR1 SEHNR and CDR2 FQNEAQ (reference sequence). The V gene lost 0 bases and the J gene lost 2 bases, with 7 bases spanning the gap. The CDR3 here is CASSLAGANTEAFF. In nucleotides, the CDR3 is TGTGCCAGCAGCTTAGCGGGAGCTAACACTGAAGCTTTCTTT.

The V gene is TRBV28, the J gene TRBJ1-1; 10 positions match TRBD1. The CDR3 sequence is 15 residues long. Losses at the gene ends were 8 bases for V and 3 bases for J; bases not matched to a gene: 9. In germline, CDR1 is MDHEN, CDR2 SYDVKM. The CDR3 region has the DNA TGTGCCAGCGGGGGACAGGGGACGGAATACACTGAAGCTTTCTTT. It encodes CASGGQGTEYTEAFF.

The rearrangement joins TRBV27 to TRBJ2-7; D is possibly TRBD2 (6 bases). Trimming pared 3 bases from V and 7 bases from J, leaving 16 bases between. The CDR3 is made up of 14 amino acids. In germline, CDR1 is MNHEY, CDR2 SMNVEV (reference sequence). CDR3 DNA sequence: TGTGCCAGCAGTTTTGGGTCGGCGGGGAGGGAGCAGTACTTC. This gives the protein CASSFGSAGREQYF.

The V call is TRBV6-4, the J call TRBJ1-2, with D perhaps matching TRBD1 (6 bases). Trimming took 0 bases from V and 5 from J, leaving 13 bases between them. Germline V gene data show CDR1 as MRHNA and CDR2 as SNTAGT. The CDR3 runs to 15 residues. The CDR3 loop is CASSDSHGGAYGYTF. CDR3 nucleotides: TGTGCCAGCAGTGACTCGCATGGGGGGGCTTATGGCTACACCTTC.

The chain couples TRBV28 to TRBJ2-7, with TRBD2 as a possible D gene (5 bases). The germline V gene encodes CDR1 MDHEN and CDR2 SYDVKM. CDR3 length equals 14 residues. V was pared by 5 bases and J by 3 bases, with 14 bases between. The CDR3 sequence: CASSAPGTYYEQYF. In DNA form, the CDR3 reads TGTGCCAGCAGTGCTCCGGGAACTTACTACGAGCAGTACTTC.

The rearrangement links TRBV9 to TRBJ2-7, with D possibly TRBD2 on 6 matching bases. This CDR3 has 18 amino acids. Germline-derived CDR1 and CDR2 are SGDLS and YYNGEE. V shed 2 bases and J shed 2 bases, with 23 bases lying between them. The CDR3 loop is CASSVGPLEGGMAYEQYF. The CDR3 region has the DNA TGTGCCAGCAGCGTGGGTCCCCTGGAGGGCGGGATGGCCTACGAGCAGTACTTC. Combining the CDR3 with reference TRBV9 and TRBJ2-7 gives the whole variable domain DSGVTQTPKHLITATGQRVTLRCSPRSGDLSVYWYQQSLDQGLQFLIQYYNGEERAKGNILERFSAQQFPDLHSELNLSSLELGDSALYFCASSVGPLEGGMAYEQYFGPGTRLTVT.